Below, one TCR beta chain is given with its context. This entry belongs to a study of blood T cell repertoires in COVID-19. The germline CDR1 and CDR2 sequences are SGHTA and FQGTGA. Trimming removed 5 bases from V and 1 base from J; junction bases left unmatched: 3. This CDR3 has 14 residues. Participant-given clinical history determined each cohort assignment. Recovered status in Cohort 3 required two negative PCRs, clearance, or symptom resolution. Sequencing used immunoSEQ multiplex PCR; TCRdb keeps in-frame clones, though not all of them. This table has 250,000 to 300,000 clones, 85% to 90% appearing once.

This sequence joins TRBV7-3 and TRBJ1-1; 8 bases are a match to TRBD1. Sequencing input: PBMCs or T cells enriched from blood (not recorded which). This receptor was taken from a man aged 18 to 30 who had recovered from COVID-19. CDR3 sequence reads: CASSQGARNTEAFF. The CDR3 DNA reads as TGTGCCAGCAGCCAGGGGGCTCGGAACACTGAAGCTTTCTTT.